This T cell receptor (beta chain) was captured in a study of blood T cells in healthy people across ages. Study-level findings and limits: It was held that diversity estimates obtained from one million T cells represented underestimates. PBMCs went unsorted, and a conclusive naive versus antigen-experienced comparison was therefore prevented.

Using a J-beta primer mix together with a sample-barcoded 5' primer, a second PCR was run for about 7 to 12 cycles. A template-switch adaptor with 12 random nucleotides tagged each cDNA molecule. One entry per CDR3 protein results from TCRdb running MiXCR on the 5' RACE reads. The sample yields 980,000 or so distinct CDR3 sequences, around 48% seen once. For this clonotype: Antigen: not known.

Germline-derived CDR1 and CDR2 are MNHEY and SMNVEV (reference sequence). The CDR3 loop spans 14 amino acids. The V and J ends lost 6 bases and 3 bases respectively, with 12 bases between them. The rearrangement links TRBV27 to TRBJ1-3; D unresolved. Source material: blood. This receptor was obtained from a young man in good health. The CDR3 reads CASRLPYDGNTIYF. The CDR3 DNA reads TGTGCCAGCAGGCTCCCCTACGATGGAAACACCATATATTTT.